The 17 T cell receptor beta chains listed next were all sequenced from one sample in a study of blood T cell repertoires in COVID-19. Using immunoSEQ multiplex PCR, the repertoire was profiled, and TCRdb retains in-frame clones only, with some absent. The sample holds 200,000 to 300,000 clones; around 88% are singletons and the top ten take 2.5%. The specimen was PBMCs or T cells enriched from blood (not recorded which). The receptors were gathered from a woman between 40 and 55 years old with acute COVID-19.

V usage is TRBV5-4 and J usage is TRBJ2-1, with D uncertain. Trimming removed 7 bases at V and 3 bases at J, with 20 bases between. Germline V gene sequence: CDR1 SGHNT, CDR2 YYREEE (reference sequence). The CDR3 is 16 amino acids. The CDR3 DNA reads as TGTGCCAGCCGCCCCCAAGCGACTCAATTCTACAATGAGCAGTTCTTC. Its protein is CASRPQATQFYNEQFF.

This clone was recorded once. The chain is built from TRBV18 and TRBJ1-2; no firm D call. The CDR3 covers 11 residues. Germline CDR1 KGHSH, CDR2 LQKENI. The V and J ends lost 3 bases and 8 bases respectively, with 7 bases between them. CDR3 bases: TGTGCCAGCTCACCCGCGAGGGGCTACACCTTC. It translates to CASSPARGYTF.

The chain joins TRBV10-2 to TRBJ1-2, with unresolved D. The germline CDR1 and CDR2 sequences are WSHSY and SAAADI. V lost 0 bases to trimming and J lost 7 bases, with 9 bases between them. The CDR3 covers 13 residues. For the CDR3, the DNA is TGCGCCAGCAGTGAGTCTCGCGGCTCTGGCTACACCTTC. Translated: CASSESRGSGYTF.

The chain links TRBV19 to TRBJ1-5, with 11 bases aligning to TRBD1. Germline V gene lookup returns CDR1 LNHDA and CDR2 SQIVND (reference sequence). The CDR3 covers 16 residues. Losses at the gene ends were 5 bases for V and 3 bases for J; bases not matched to a gene: 6. The CDR3 is CASSSWDRGNNQPQHF. In nucleotides, the CDR3 is TGTGCCAGTAGTTCATGGGACAGGGGGAACAATCAGCCCCAGCATTTT.

The rearrangement uses TRBV5-5 and TRBJ2-1, with a weak D call TRBD2 (6 bases). The germline V and J ends were trimmed by 1 base and 10 bases, with 21 bases remaining between them. CDR3 length equals 16 residues. The germline gives CDR1 SGHKS, CDR2 YYEKEE (reference sequence). CDR3 nucleotide sequence: TGTGCCAGCAGCTTGCTCCTGGGACTCCAATCATGGGAGCAGTTCTTC. Translation: CASSLLLGLQSWEQFF.

The V gene is TRBV21-1, the J gene TRBJ2-7; the table assigns TRBD1, which was not confirmed against the DNA. TRBV21-1 is noted as a pseudogene. This CDR3 comprises 16 residues. The CDR3 region is CASSKDRGQVTYEQYV. The CDR3 DNA is TGTGCCAGCAGCAAAGATCGCGGACAGGTAACCTACGAGCAGTACGTC.

This chain uses TRBV2 with TRBJ1-2, with TRBD1 matching over 8 bases. Losses at the gene ends were 5 bases for V and 4 bases for J; bases not matched to a gene: 9. The V gene's germline CDR1 is SNHLY and CDR2 FYNNEI. There are 15 residues in the CDR3. DNA for the CDR3: TGTGCCAGCAGTCCCCTGGACAGGGACGGCTATGGCTACACCTTC. This sequence encodes CASSPLDRDGYGYTF.

J is TRBJ2-6 and V is TRBV5-1, with 7 bases matching TRBD1. This CDR3 comprises 14 residues. CDR1 SGHRS and CDR2 YFSETQ come from the germline V gene. Trimming took 4 bases from V and 9 from J; bases not matched to a gene: 7. DNA for the CDR3: TGCGCCAGCAGCCCTGGACAGGCCGTCAACGTCCTGACTTTC. Its protein is CASSPGQAVNVLTF.

This chain links TRBV11-2 with TRBJ2-5, with D possibly TRBD1 on 6 matching bases. The germline V gene encodes CDR1 SGHAT and CDR2 FQNNGV. V lost 1 base, J lost 4 bases, and 13 bases lay in between. This CDR3 comprises 15 residues. The CDR3 coding sequence is TGTGCCAGCAGCTTAGGCTCAGGGGTCTTAGAGACCCAGTACTTC. It codes for CASSLGSGVLETQYF.

This clone has just one count. Other nucleotide sequences in the sample specify the same CDR3. V and J are TRBV24-1 and TRBJ2-5; D is unclear. The CDR3 contains 15 residues. Trimming removed 3 bases at V and 5 bases at J, with 15 bases between. Germline-derived CDR1 and CDR2 are KGHDR and SFDVKD. In nucleotides, the CDR3 is TGTGCCACCAGTGATCTCGGATCAGGAAGGGAGACCCAGTACTTC. Translated: CATSDLGSGRETQYF.

The rearrangement joins TRBV7-2 to TRBJ1-1, with 7 bases that match TRBD1. Germline V gives CDR1 SGHTA, CDR2 FQGNSA. This CDR3 comprises 14 residues. Trimming took 7 bases from V and 2 from J; bases not matched to a gene: 7. The CDR3 protein is CASIEDRTNTEAFF. The CDR3 bases are TGTGCCAGCATCGAGGACAGGACTAACACTGAAGCTTTCTTT.

The sample holds many counts of this clone. V gene TRBV24-1 combines with J gene TRBJ2-3; D possibly corresponds to TRBD2 (6 bases). Germline CDR1 and CDR2: KGHDR and SFDVKD. The V end lost 10 bases, the J end lost 4 bases, and 17 bases lay between the germline ends. The CDR3 loop spans 14 amino acids. CDR3 in amino acids: CATAGLLDADTQYF. The CDR3 DNA is TGTGCCACGGCGGGACTCCTCGACGCAGATACGCAGTATTTT.

The chain carries TRBV2 and TRBJ2-1; 8 positions agree with TRBD2. This CDR3 has 14 residues. Trimming removed 6 bases from V and 8 bases from J; junction bases left unmatched: 9. Germline loops: CDR1 SNHLY, CDR2 FYNNEI. The CDR3 is CASRRLARGDEQFF. The CDR3 DNA is TGTGCCAGCAGAAGACTAGCGAGGGGTGATGAGCAGTTCTTC.

The J gene is TRBJ2-1, the V gene TRBV30; 10 bases are shared with TRBD2. V shed 2 bases and J 2 bases; nucleotides not matched to a gene: 9. CDR3 length: 17 amino acids. The germline V gene encodes CDR1 GTSNPN and CDR2 SVGIG (reference sequence). CDR3 nucleotide sequence: TGTGCCTGGAGTTACCGAGCGGGGGGGTATACCTACAATGAGCAGTTCTTC. Its protein is CAWSYRAGGYTYNEQFF.

The V and J genes are TRBV12-3 or TRBV12-4 and TRBJ2-1; 10 nucleotides line up with TRBD2. J was trimmed by 7 bases and V by 8 bases; bases with no gene match: 2. The CDR3 is 12 amino acids. This CDR3 is CASQREGNEQFF. CDR3 nucleotides: TGTGCCAGCCAGCGGGAGGGGAATGAGCAGTTCTTC.

V usage is TRBV19 and J usage is TRBJ2-1; 10 bases fit TRBD2. The CDR3 is 13 amino acids. After removal of 6 bases from V and 10 bases from J, the junction contained 6 bases not matched to a gene. Germline CDR1 LNHDA, CDR2 SQIVND (reference sequence). The CDR3 bases are TGTGCCAGTAGCCGGGGACTAGCGAGCGAGCAGTTCTTC. This translates into CASSRGLASEQFF. Variable domain in full (rest from reference TRBV19 and TRBJ2-1): DGGITQSPKYLFRKEGQNVTLSCEQNLNHDAMYWYRQDPGQGLRLIYYSQIVNDFQKGDIAEGYSVSREKKESFPLTVTSAQKNPTAFYLCASSRGLASEQFFGPGTRLTVL.

The chain recombines TRBV9 with TRBJ1-4; D remains ambiguous. Per the germline V gene, CDR1 is SGDLS and CDR2 is YYNGEE. V lost 0 bases, J lost 3 bases, and 9 bases lay in between. There are 15 residues in the CDR3. CDR3 sequence reads: CASSVGTFANEKLFF. The CDR3 DNA follows: TGTGCCAGCAGCGTAGGGACTTTTGCTAATGAAAAACTGTTTTTT. The variable domain in full, completed from reference TRBV9 and TRBJ1-4, reads DSGVTQTPKHLITATGQRVTLRCSPRSGDLSVYWYQQSLDQGLQFLIQYYNGEERAKGNILERFSAQQFPDLHSELNLSSLELGDSALYFCASSVGTFANEKLFFGSGTQLSVL.